The entry that follows covers one TCR beta chain sequence. This record comes from a study of blood T cell repertoires in COVID-19. Study overall: COVID-19 samples collected from the United States, Italy and Spain covered acute and convalescent phases.

Original handling: Reference gene primer amplification yielded estimated nucleated cell counts. Data came from immunoSEQ multiplex PCR; TCRdb stores just in-frame clones and leaves some out. The DNA was the basis for D and trimming; V, J and clone size are from that table. This sample carries approximately 21,000 clones, 79% of them seen once, and the ten largest clones take more than 55%. The V end lost 1 base, the J end lost 8 bases, and 14 bases lay between the germline ends. The length of the CDR3 is 14 residues. Germline loops: CDR1 LGHNA, CDR2 YSLEER. The V and J genes are TRBV4-3 and TRBJ1-2, with D maybe TRBD1 (6 bases). The sequence was obtained from a man older than 75 with acute or convalescent COVID-19. Sample: peripheral blood. In nucleotides, the CDR3 is TGCGCCAGCAGCCAAGCACAGGGCTCGAGCGGCTACACCTTC. Translation: CASSQAQGSSGYTF.